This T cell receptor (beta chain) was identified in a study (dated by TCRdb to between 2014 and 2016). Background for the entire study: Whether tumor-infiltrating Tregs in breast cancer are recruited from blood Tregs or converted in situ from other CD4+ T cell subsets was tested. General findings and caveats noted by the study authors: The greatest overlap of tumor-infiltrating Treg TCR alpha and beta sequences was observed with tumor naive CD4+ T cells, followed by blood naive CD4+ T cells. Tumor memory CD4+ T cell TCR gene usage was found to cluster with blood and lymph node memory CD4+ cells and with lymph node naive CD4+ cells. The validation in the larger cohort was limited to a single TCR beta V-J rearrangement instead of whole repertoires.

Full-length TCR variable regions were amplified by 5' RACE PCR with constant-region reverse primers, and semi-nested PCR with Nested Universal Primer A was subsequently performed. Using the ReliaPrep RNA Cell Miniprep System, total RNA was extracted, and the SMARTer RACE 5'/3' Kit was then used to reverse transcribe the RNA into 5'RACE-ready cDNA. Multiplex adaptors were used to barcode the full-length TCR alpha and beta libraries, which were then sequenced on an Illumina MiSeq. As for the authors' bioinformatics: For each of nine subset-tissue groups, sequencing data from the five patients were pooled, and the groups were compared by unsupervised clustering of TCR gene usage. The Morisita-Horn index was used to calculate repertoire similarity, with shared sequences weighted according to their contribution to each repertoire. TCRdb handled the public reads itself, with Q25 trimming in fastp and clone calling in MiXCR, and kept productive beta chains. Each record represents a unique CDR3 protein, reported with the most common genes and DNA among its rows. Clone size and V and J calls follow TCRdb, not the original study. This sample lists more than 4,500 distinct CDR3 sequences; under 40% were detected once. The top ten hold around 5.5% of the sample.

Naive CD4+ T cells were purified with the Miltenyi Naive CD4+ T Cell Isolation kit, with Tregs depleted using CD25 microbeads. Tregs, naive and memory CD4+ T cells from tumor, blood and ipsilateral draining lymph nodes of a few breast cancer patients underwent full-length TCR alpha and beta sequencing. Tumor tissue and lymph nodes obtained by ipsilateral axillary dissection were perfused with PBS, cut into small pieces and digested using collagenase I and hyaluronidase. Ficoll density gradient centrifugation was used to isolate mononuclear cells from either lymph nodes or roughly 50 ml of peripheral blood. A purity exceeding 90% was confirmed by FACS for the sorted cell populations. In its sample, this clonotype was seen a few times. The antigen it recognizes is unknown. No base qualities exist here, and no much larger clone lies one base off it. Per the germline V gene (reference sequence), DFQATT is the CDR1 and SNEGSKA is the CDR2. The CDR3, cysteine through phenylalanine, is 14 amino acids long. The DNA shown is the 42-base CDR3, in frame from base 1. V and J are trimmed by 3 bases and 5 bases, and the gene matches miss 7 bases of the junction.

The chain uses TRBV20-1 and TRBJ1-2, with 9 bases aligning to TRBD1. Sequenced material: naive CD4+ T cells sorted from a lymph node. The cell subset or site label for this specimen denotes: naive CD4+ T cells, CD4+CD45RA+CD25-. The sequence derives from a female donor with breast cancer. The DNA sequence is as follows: TGCAGTGCTAGCGTCCCCGGGACAGGGTATGGCTACACCTTC. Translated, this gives CSASVPGTGYGYTF.